This TCR beta chain was sequenced during a study of cytomegalovirus exposure and HLA in healthy donors. Findings and caveats of the study: Most of the CMV-associated TCR beta chains (in a later analysis) appeared to be HLA-restricted.

With 60 Vbeta and 13 Jbeta primers, the PCR was carried out. The data were produced by immunoSEQ multiplex PCR, yet TCRdb's version contains in-frame clones alone and is incomplete. The listing contains nearly 200,000 clones. Details on this clone: Antigen: not known.

V was trimmed by 0 bases and J by 11 bases, leaving 13 bases between them. The CDR3 spans 12 residues. In germline, CDR1 is SQVTM, CDR2 ANQGSEA. The specimen sequenced was PBMCs. The chain employs TRBV29-1 and TRBJ1-1; D might be TRBD1 (6 bases). This clonotype was obtained from a boy younger than 18 in good health and CMV-seronegative. The CDR3, as DNA: TGCAGCGTTGAAGATCAGGGGATCTGGGCTTTCTTT. Protein: CSVEDQGIWAFF.